The 15 T cell receptor beta chains listed next were all sequenced from one sample in a study of cytomegalovirus exposure and HLA in healthy donors. The PCR ran on 60 Vbeta and 13 Jbeta primers. Sequencing was performed with immunoSEQ multiplex PCR; in TCRdb, only in-frame clones are kept and a portion is missing. The sample lists 150,000 to 200,000 clones; roughly 85% were seen once. The sample was PBMCs. The receptors originated from a man aged 25-45 years in good health and CMV-seropositive.

The chain combines TRBV5-6 with TRBJ2-2, with TRBD2 identical over 10 bases. The V segment lost 2 bases and the J segment 6 bases; nucleotides outside the gene matches: 10. The CDR3 length is 17 residues. Germline-derived CDR1 and CDR2 are SGHDT and YYEEEE. The CDR3 region is CASSFRSSGSAAGELFF. The CDR3 nucleotides read TGTGCCAGCAGCTTCCGGTCTAGCGGGAGTGCCGCCGGGGAGCTGTTTTTT.

Concerning this clone itself: A read error may produce the germline difference seen at one junction end. The genes are TRBV7-9 and TRBJ2-3, with 9 bases matching TRBD2. The CDR3 length is 17 residues. The germline V gene encodes CDR1 SEHNR and CDR2 FQNEAQ (reference sequence). CDR3 loop: CSSSLQLSSGTTDTQYF. DNA for the CDR3: TGTTCCAGCAGCCTGCAGTTATCTAGCGGGACCACGGATACGCAGTATTTT.

The sample holds one count of this clone. V usage is TRBV9 and J usage is TRBJ2-1, with D hard to call. With 0 bases removed from V and 9 bases from J, the gap between germline ends came to 13 bases. The germline V gene has CDR1 SGDLS and CDR2 YYNGEE. This CDR3 spans 14 amino acids. Here the CDR3 DNA reads TGTGCCAGCAGCGTAGGAGGAACATCGGGTGAGCAGTTCTTC. Residues: CASSVGGTSGEQFF.

The CDR3 sequence is CAWSRQGNSPLHF. In DNA, the CDR3 is TGTGCCTGGAGTCGTCAGGGGAATTCACCCCTCCACTTT. The V and J genes are TRBV30 and TRBJ1-6; maybe TRBD1 (6 bases). The CDR3 consists of 13 residues. Trimming removed 2 bases from V and 7 bases from J, with 9 bases in between. Germline V CDR1 and CDR2: GTSNPN, SVGIG (reference sequence).

The gene calls are TRBV5-8 and TRBJ2-1; 9 bases fit TRBD1. Germline CDR1 reads SGHTS; CDR2 reads YDEGEE. V trimming: 2 bases; J trimming: 6 bases; junction bases outside the gene matches: 6. CDR3 length: 15 amino acids. The CDR3: CASSFRRTGVNEQFF. CDR3 coding DNA: TGTGCCAGCAGCTTTCGGCGGACAGGGGTCAATGAGCAGTTCTTC. The full variable domain, with the rest looked up from reference TRBV5-8 and TRBJ2-1, is EAGVTQSPTHLIKTRGQQATLRCSPISGHTSVYWYQQALGLGLQFLLWYDEGEERNRGNFPPRFSGRQFPNYSSELNVNALELEDSALYLCASSFRRTGVNEQFFGPGTRLTVL.

The chain joins TRBV29-1 to TRBJ2-1; 8 nucleotides match TRBD2. Per the germline V gene, CDR1 is SQVTM and CDR2 is ANQGSEA. The CDR3 loop spans 12 amino acids. J gave up 12 bases and V 7 bases, and 11 bases lay outside the gene matches. The CDR3 sequence is CSAEGNSGMQFF. In DNA form, the CDR3 reads TGCAGCGCCGAAGGGAATAGCGGGATGCAGTTCTTC.

The chain recombines TRBV7-6 with TRBJ2-1, with D maybe TRBD2 (6 bases). The CDR3 contains 17 residues. The germline CDR1 and CDR2 sequences are SGHVS and FNYEAQ. With 5 bases removed from V and 2 bases from J, the gap between germline ends came to 19 bases. The CDR3 nucleotides read TGTGCCAGCAGCCCCCACCGGGGGACGCGTACCTACAATGAGCAGTTCTTC. This sequence encodes CASSPHRGTRTYNEQFF.

The chain couples TRBV19 to TRBJ2-7; 9 nucleotides agree with TRBD2. The junction had 2 bases not matched to a gene; V was cut back by 1 base and J by 4 bases. There are 14 residues in the CDR3. Germline V lookup: CDR1 LNHDA, CDR2 SQIVND (reference sequence). The CDR3, as DNA: TGTGCCAGTAGTATAGGAGCGGGAGGTTACGAGCAGTACTTC. Its translation is CASSIGAGGYEQYF.

This chain uses TRBV7-2 with TRBJ2-1; TRBD2 is a possible D gene (6 bases). Germline V gene sequence: CDR1 SGHTA, CDR2 FQGNSA. With 4 bases removed from V and 1 base from J, the gap between germline ends came to 11 bases. The CDR3 contains 15 residues. CDR3 amino acids: CASSSGTPSYNEQFF. CDR3 sequence (DNA): TGTGCCAGCAGCTCGGGGACTCCTTCCTACAATGAGCAGTTCTTC.

The chain links TRBV11-2 to TRBJ2-1; 11 bases fit TRBD1. CDR3 size: 16 residues. The ends lost 6 bases at V and 6 bases at J; junction bases unmatched: 10. The V gene's germline CDR1 is SGHAT and CDR2 FQNNGV. CDR3 nucleotide sequence: TGTGCCAGCAGTCGTCCAGGACAGGGGGCGGTCAATGAGCAGTTCTTC. It yields the protein CASSRPGQGAVNEQFF.

The rearrangement joins TRBV29-1 to TRBJ2-5; a possible D gene is TRBD1 (7 bases). This CDR3 is 12 amino acids long. Trimming removed 5 bases from V and 4 bases from J, with 11 bases in between. Germline CDR1 reads SQVTM; CDR2 reads ANQGSEA. The CDR3 nucleotides are TGCAGCGTTCAGGGGGGCGCAGAGACCCAGTACTTC. Protein product: CSVQGGAETQYF.

The chain joins TRBV2 to TRBJ1-4; 9 nucleotides align to TRBD1. CDR1 and CDR2 (germline): SNHLY, FYNNEI. The CDR3 contains 14 residues. V shed 8 bases and J 3 bases; nucleotides not matched to a gene: 4. The CDR3 loop is CASLTGGSNEKLFF. The CDR3 nucleotides read TGTGCCAGCTTAACAGGGGGCTCTAATGAAAAACTGTTTTTT.

This chain joins TRBV7-8 and TRBJ2-7; 9 bases agree with TRBD1. The V gene end was trimmed by 0 bases and the J gene end by 4 bases; junction bases not matched to a gene: 7. The CDR3 runs 16 residues. Germline V CDR1 and CDR2: SGHVS, FQNEAQ. The CDR3 reads CASSLAPGQGDYEQYF. The DNA for the CDR3 is TGTGCCAGCAGCTTAGCGCCGGGACAGGGTGATTACGAGCAGTACTTC.

This clone was seen a few times. The CDR3 sequence: CASSNSGSAQFF. CDR3 nucleotide sequence: TGTGCCAGCAGCAATAGCGGGAGCGCGCAGTTCTTC. The gene calls are TRBV7-6 and TRBJ2-1; 9 nucleotides agree with TRBD2. CDR1 is SGHVS, CDR2 FNYEAQ, per germline. The CDR3 extends over 12 amino acids. With V trimmed by 5 bases and J by 12 bases, 5 bases remained unmatched.

The chain joins TRBV29-1 to TRBJ2-5; possible D gene TRBD2, 5 bases. V lost 6 bases and J 0 bases, leaving 14 bases between the germline ends. Germline CDR1 is SQVTM and CDR2 is ANQGSEA. The CDR3 contains 14 residues. The CDR3 protein is CSVADGLYQETQYF. CDR3 coding DNA: TGCAGCGTCGCCGATGGACTGTACCAAGAGACCCAGTACTTC. Filled out from reference TRBV29-1 and TRBJ2-5, the complete variable domain reads SAVISQKPSRDICQRGTSLTIQCQVDSQVTMMFWYRQQPGQSLTLIATANQGSEATYESGFVIDKFPISRPNLTFSTLTVSNMSPEDSSIYLCSVADGLYQETQYFGPGTRLLVL.